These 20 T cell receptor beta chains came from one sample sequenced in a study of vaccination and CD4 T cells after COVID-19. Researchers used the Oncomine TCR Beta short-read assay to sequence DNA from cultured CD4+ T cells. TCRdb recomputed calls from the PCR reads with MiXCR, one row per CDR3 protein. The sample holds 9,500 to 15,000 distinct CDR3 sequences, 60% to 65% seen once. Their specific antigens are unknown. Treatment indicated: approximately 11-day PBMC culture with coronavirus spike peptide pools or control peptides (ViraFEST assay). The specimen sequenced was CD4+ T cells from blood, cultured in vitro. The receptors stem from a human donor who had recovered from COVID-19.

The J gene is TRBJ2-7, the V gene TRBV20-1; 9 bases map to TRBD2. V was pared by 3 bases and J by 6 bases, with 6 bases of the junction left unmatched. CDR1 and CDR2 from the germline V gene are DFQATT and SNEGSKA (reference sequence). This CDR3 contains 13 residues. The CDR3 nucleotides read TGCAGTGCTAGTTTGACTAGCGGCGTCGAGCAGTACTTC. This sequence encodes CSASLTSGVEQYF.

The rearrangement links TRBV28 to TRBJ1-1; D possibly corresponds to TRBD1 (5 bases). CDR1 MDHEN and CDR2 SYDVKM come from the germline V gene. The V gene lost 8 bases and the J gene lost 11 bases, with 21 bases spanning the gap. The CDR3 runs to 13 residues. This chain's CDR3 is CASAVSHRGFAFF. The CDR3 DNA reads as TGTGCCAGCGCGGTGTCTCATAGGGGATTCGCTTTCTTT.

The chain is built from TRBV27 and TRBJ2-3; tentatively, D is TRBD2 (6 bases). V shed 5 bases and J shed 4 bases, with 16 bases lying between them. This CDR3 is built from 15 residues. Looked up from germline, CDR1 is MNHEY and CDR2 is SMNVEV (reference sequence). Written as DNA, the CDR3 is TGTGCCAGCAGTCTTTGGGGGGTCGGGGCAGATACGCAGTATTTT. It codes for CASSLWGVGADTQYF.

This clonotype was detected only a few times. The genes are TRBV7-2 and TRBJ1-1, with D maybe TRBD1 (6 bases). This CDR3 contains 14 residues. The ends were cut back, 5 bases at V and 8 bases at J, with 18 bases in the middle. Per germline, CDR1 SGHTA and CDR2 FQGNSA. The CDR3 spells CASSTRQAALEAFF. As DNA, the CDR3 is TGTGCCAGCAGCACTCGACAGGCCGCTTTGGAAGCTTTCTTT.

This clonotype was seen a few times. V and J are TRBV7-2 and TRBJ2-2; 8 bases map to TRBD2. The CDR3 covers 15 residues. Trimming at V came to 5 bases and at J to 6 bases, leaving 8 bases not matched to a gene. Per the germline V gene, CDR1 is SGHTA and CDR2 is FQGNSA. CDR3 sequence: CASSRPGLVPGELFF. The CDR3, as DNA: TGTGCCAGCAGCCGTCCGGGACTAGTGCCCGGGGAGCTGTTTTTT.

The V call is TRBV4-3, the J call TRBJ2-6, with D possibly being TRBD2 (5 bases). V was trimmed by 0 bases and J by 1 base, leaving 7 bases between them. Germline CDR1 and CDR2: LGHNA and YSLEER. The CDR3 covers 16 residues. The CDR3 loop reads CASSQESGSGANVLTF. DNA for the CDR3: TGCGCCAGCAGCCAAGAATCGGGATCTGGGGCCAACGTCCTGACTTTC.

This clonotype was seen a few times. In DNA form, the CDR3 reads TGCGCCAGCAGCCGAACAGGGGACGGTAATTCACCCCTCCACTTT. It codes for CASSRTGDGNSPLHF. The genes are TRBV4-1 and TRBJ1-6, with 7 bases matching TRBD1. Trimming at V came to 4 bases and at J to 6 bases, leaving 6 bases not matched to a gene. The V gene's germline CDR1 is MGHRA and CDR2 YSYEKL. CDR3 length: 15 amino acids.

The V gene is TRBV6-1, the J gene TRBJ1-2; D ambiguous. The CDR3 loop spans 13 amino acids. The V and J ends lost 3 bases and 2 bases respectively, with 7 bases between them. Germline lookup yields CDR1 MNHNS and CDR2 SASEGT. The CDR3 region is CASSETKNYGYTF. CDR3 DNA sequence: TGTGCCAGCAGTGAGACAAAAAACTATGGCTACACCTTC.

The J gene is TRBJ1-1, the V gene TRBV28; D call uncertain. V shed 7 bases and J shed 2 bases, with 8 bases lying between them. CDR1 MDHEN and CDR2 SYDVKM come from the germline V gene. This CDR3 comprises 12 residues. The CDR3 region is CASKLVNTEAFF. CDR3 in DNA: TGTGCCAGCAAACTGGTTAACACTGAAGCTTTCTTT.

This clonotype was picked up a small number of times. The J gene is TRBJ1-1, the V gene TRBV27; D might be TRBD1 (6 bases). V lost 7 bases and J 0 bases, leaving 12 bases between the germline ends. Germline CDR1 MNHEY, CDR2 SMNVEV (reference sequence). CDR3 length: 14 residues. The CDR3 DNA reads TGTGCCAGCACTCGGGACATTTTGAACACTGAAGCTTTCTTT. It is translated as CASTRDILNTEAFF.

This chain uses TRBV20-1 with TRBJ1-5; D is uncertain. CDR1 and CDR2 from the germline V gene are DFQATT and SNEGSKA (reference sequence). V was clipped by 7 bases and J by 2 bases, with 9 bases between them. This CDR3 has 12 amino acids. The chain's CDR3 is CSVLSGNQPQHF. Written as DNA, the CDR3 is TGCAGTGTTTTATCGGGCAATCAGCCCCAGCATTTT.

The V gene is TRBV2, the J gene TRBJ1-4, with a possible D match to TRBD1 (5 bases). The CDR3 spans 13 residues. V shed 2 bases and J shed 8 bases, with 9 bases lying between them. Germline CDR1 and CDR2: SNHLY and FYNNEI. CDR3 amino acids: CASSELAGEKLFF. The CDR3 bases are TGTGCCAGCAGTGAACTGGCAGGGGAAAAACTGTTTTTT.

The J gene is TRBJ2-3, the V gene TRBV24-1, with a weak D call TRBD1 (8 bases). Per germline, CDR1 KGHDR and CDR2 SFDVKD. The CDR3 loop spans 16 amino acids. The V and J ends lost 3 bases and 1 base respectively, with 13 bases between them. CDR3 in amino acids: CATSDPTGGGTDTQYF. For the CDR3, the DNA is TGTGCCACCAGTGATCCTACAGGGGGGGGCACAGATACGCAGTATTTT.

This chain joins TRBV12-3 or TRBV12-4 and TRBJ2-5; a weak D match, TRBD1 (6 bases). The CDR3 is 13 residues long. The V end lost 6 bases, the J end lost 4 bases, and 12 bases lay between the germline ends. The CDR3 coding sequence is TGTGCCAGCAGACACAGGGACGGAGAGACCCAGTACTTC. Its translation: CASRHRDGETQYF.

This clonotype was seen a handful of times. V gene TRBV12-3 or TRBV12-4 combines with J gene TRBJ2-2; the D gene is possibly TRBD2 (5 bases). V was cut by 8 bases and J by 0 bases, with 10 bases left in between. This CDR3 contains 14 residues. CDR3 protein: CASRLAANTGELFF. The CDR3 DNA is TGTGCCAGCCGCCTAGCAGCGAACACCGGGGAGCTGTTTTTT.

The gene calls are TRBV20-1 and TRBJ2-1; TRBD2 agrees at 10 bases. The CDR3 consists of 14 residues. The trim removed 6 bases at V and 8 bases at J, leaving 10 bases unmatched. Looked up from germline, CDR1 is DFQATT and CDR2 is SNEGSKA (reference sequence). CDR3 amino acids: CSALRASGSYEQFF. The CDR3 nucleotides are TGCAGTGCCCTTAGGGCTAGCGGGAGCTATGAGCAGTTCTTC.

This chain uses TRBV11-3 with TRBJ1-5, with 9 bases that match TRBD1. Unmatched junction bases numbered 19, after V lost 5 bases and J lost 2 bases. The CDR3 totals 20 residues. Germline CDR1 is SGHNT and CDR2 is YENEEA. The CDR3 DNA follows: TGTGCCAGCAGCCCTAAACACAGGGGGCTCTGTCTTTATCGCAATCAGCCCCAGCATTTT. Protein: CASSPKHRGLCLYRNQPQHF.

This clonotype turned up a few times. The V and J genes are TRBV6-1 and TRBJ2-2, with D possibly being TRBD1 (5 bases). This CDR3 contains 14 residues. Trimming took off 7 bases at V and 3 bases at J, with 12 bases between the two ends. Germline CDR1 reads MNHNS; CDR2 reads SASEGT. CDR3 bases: TGTGCCAGCATACCCAGGGCTGACACCGGGGAGCTGTTTTTT. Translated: CASIPRADTGELFF.

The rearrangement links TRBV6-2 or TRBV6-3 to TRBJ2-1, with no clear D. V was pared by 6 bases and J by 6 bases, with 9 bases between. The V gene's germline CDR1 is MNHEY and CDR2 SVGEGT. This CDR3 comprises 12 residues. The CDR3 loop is CASSWRGNEQFF. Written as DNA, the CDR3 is TGTGCCAGCAGCTGGAGAGGCAATGAGCAGTTCTTC.

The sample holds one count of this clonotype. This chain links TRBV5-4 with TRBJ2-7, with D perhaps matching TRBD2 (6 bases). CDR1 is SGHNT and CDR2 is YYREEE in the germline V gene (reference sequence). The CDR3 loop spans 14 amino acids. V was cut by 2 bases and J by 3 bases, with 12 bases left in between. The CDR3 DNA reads TGTGCCAGCAGCTTATCGGAGGGAGGCTACGAGCAGTACTTC. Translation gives CASSLSEGGYEQYF. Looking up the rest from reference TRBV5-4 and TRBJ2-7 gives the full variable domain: ETGVTQSPTHLIKTRGQQVTLRCSSQSGHNTVSWYQQALGQGPQFIFQYYREEENGRGNFPPRFSGLQFPNYSSELNVNALELDDSALYLCASSLSEGGYEQYFGPGTRLTVT.